Listed below are T cell receptor beta chains from one sample, sequenced in a study of lymphopenia after photon versus proton radiotherapy. TCRdb's copy holds only in-frame clones and misses some; the assay was immunoSEQ multiplex PCR. The sample contains roughly 58,000 clones, about 90% of which appear only once. The sample consisted of peripheral blood, taken from a patient treated with proton-based radiotherapy. Receptors originate from a man aged 80 or over with esophageal cancer. CDR3s include the opening cysteine and the closing phenylalanine or tryptophan. A D gene is named only where the DNA matches it firmly. For some rows the clone size is stated as once, few or many, or as a class when expanded; others skip it.

size | D | length | J | V | CDR3 | DNA
few | NA | 16 | TRBJ1-2 | TRBV19 | CASSSQGKGANYGYTF | TGTGCCAGTAGTAGCCAGGGTAAGGGAGCTAACTATGGCTACACCTTC
NA | NA | 14 | TRBJ2-2 | TRBV11-3 | CASSFTATTGELFF | TGTGCCAGCAGCTTCACGGCTACCACCGGGGAGCTGTTTTTT
NA | TRBD1 | 18 | TRBJ1-5 | TRBV19 | CASSIGRDSSYSNQPQHF | TGTGCCAGTAGTATCGGGCGGGACAGTTCCTATAGCAATCAGCCCCAGCATTTT
NA | TRBD2 | 16 | TRBJ2-1 | TRBV12-5 | CASGLVLAGSYSEQFF | TGTGCTAGTGGTTTGGTACTAGCGGGATCCTATAGTGAGCAGTTCTTC
NA | TRBD1 | 16 | TRBJ1-2 | TRBV7-9 | CASSSAGQGAVYGYTF | TGTGCCAGCAGCTCAGCCGGACAGGGGGCCGTCTATGGCTACACCTTC
NA | NA | 14 | TRBJ1-1 | TRBV5-1 | CASSRTTGNTEAFF | TGCGCCAGCAGCCGGACCACAGGGAACACTGAAGCTTTCTTT
NA | TRBD1 | 15 | TRBJ1-2 | TRBV7-2 | CASSLYRGEAYGYTF | TGTGCCAGCAGCCTGTACAGGGGGGAGGCATATGGCTACACCTTC
NA | NA | 17 | TRBJ1-1 | TRBV9 | CASSVVEQASSNTEAFF | TGTGCCAGCAGCGTAGTGGAACAGGCCAGTTCGAACACTGAAGCTTTCTTT
NA | NA | 16 | TRBJ2-1 | TRBV11-3 | CASSFVGRLFHNEQFF | TGTGCCAGCAGCTTCGTCGGCCGTTTGTTCCACAATGAGCAGTTCTTC
NA | NA | 14 | TRBJ2-7 | TRBV9 | CASSVGGIPYEQYF | TGTGCCAGCAGCGTAGGGGGGATCCCCTACGAGCAGTACTTC
NA | NA | 14 | TRBJ1-5 | TRBV19 | CASTPQHVDQPQHF | TGTGCCAGTACTCCACAACACGTCGATCAGCCCCAGCATTTT
NA | NA | 15 | TRBJ2-7 | TRBV28 | CASSAGTRSFYEQYF | TGTGCCAGCAGCGCCGGGACCCGCTCCTTCTACGAGCAGTACTTC
NA | TRBD1 | 14 | TRBJ2-7 | TRBV7-9 | CASSLVGTVYEQYF | TGTGCCAGCAGCTTAGTCGGGACAGTCTACGAGCAGTACTTC
once | NA | 16 | TRBJ2-1 | TRBV11-3 | CASSATRTVSYNEQFF | TGTGCCAGCAGCGCAACTCGGACTGTCTCCTACAATGAGCAGTTCTTC
few | NA | 9 | TRBJ2-7 | TRBV2 | CASSYEQYF | TGTGCCAGCTCCTACGAGCAGTACTTC
NA | NA | 15 | TRBJ1-4 | TRBV6-5 | CASSYSVNQREKLFF | TGTGCCAGCAGTTACTCGGTCAACCAGCGGGAAAAACTGTTTTTT
NA | NA | 15 | TRBJ1-3 | TRBV18 | CASSPGGSSGNTIYF | TGTGCCAGCTCACCAGGGGGCAGCTCTGGAAACACCATATATTTT
once | NA | 11 | TRBJ1-2 | TRBV30 | CAWDSNYGYTF | TGTGCCTGGGACAGCAACTATGGCTACACCTTC
NA | NA | 17 | TRBJ1-4 | TRBV5-1 | CASSLYAQGRPYEKLFF | TGCGCCAGCAGCTTGTATGCTCAGGGGCGACCCTATGAAAAACTGTTTTTT
once | TRBD2 | 15 | TRBJ2-3 | TRBV19 | CASKGTSGRTDTQYF | TGTGCCAGCAAAGGGACTAGCGGGCGCACAGATACGCAGTATTTT
NA | NA | 14 | TRBJ1-1 | TRBV4-2 | CASSSSVGATEAFF | TGTGCCAGCAGCTCAAGCGTAGGGGCGACTGAAGCTTTCTTT
NA | NA | 16 | TRBJ1-6 | TRBV9 | CASSVGTAGNNSPLHF | TGTGCCAGCAGCGTAGGTACCGCGGGTAATAATTCACCCCTCCACTTT
once | TRBD1 | 16 | TRBJ2-7 | TRBV5-4 | CASSRSGQGARNEQYF | TGTGCCAGCAGCCGCTCTGGACAGGGGGCGCGGAACGAGCAGTACTTC
NA | TRBD2 | 15 | TRBJ2-1 | TRBV9 | CASSVWTSGSNEQFF | TGTGCCAGCAGCGTATGGACTAGCGGGAGCAATGAGCAGTTCTTC
NA | NA | 12 | TRBJ2-7 | TRBV10-3 | CAISARSYEQYF | TGTGCCATCAGTGCTCGGTCCTACGAGCAGTACTTC
NA | NA | 14 | TRBJ2-7 | TRBV18 | CASSRAALDYEQYF | TGTGCCAGCTCACGGGCGGCCCTGGACTACGAGCAGTACTTC
NA | NA | 16 | TRBJ1-1 | TRBV2 | CASRRPISRLGSEAFF | TGTGCCAGCAGGAGGCCCATATCACGTCTGGGCTCTGAAGCTTTCTTT
NA | NA | 13 | TRBJ2-1 | TRBV11-1 | CASSLGGDNEQFF | TGTGCCAGCAGCTTAGGGGGGGACAATGAGCAGTTCTTC
NA | NA | 15 | TRBJ2-1 | TRBV7-9 | CASSLTGGFHNEQFF | TGTGCCAGCAGCTTAACGGGCGGATTCCACAATGAGCAGTTCTTC
NA | TRBD1 | 13 | TRBJ1-1 | TRBV6-1 | CASSWTGNTEAFF | TGTGCCAGCAGCTGGACAGGGAACACTGAAGCTTTCTTT
NA | NA | 13 | TRBJ1-2 | TRBV5-1 | CASSMDLRDGYTF | TGCGCCAGCAGCATGGACCTACGGGATGGCTACACCTTC
NA | NA | 14 | TRBJ1-5 | TRBV2 | CASSGPTDNQPQHF | TGTGCCAGCAGTGGGCCCACTGATAATCAGCCCCAGCATTTT
NA | NA | 16 | TRBJ1-1 | TRBV9 | CASSVGSGRMNTEAFF | TGTGCCAGCAGCGTAGGGTCGGGGCGGATGAACACTGAAGCTTTCTTT
NA | TRBD2 | 14 | TRBJ2-7 | TRBV7-8 | CASSKREVAYEQYF | TGTGCCAGCAGCAAGCGGGAGGTCGCCTACGAGCAGTACTTC
once | NA | 14 | TRBJ2-7 | TRBV10-3 | CAISESTASYEQYF | TGTGCCATCAGTGAGTCGACAGCCAGTTACGAGCAGTACTTC